These T cell receptor beta chains were read from a single sample in a study of shared clonotypes between healthy human individuals. Only in-frame clones appear in the TCRdb table, and some are missing; sequencing was by immunoSEQ multiplex PCR. The sample includes about 680,000 clones, about 90% of them seen just once. Material: naive CD8+ T cells sorted from blood. These TCRs come from a man aged 25 to 40 in good health. Both conserved end residues are part of each CDR3. The order of the fields is clone size, V gene, D gene, J gene, CDR3 protein, CDR3 DNA. D genes are given only for firm matches. Not every row has a clone size; where given, it reads once, few, many or a size class.

>.|TRBV7-9|.|TRBJ2-1
CASSLENRDEQFF
TGTGCCAGCAGCTTAGAGAACAGGGATGAGCAGTTCTTC
>.|TRBV10-1|TRBD1|TRBJ2-7
CASSDGTGPYEQYF
TGCGCCAGCAGTGACGGGACAGGACCCTACGAGCAGTACTTC
>.|TRBV7-9|.|TRBJ2-7
CASSPSEQYF
TGTGCCAGCAGCCCCTCCGAGCAGTACTTC
>few|TRBV7-9|.|TRBJ1-3
CASSLVISGNTIYF
TGTGCCAGCAGCTTAGTGATATCTGGAAACACCATATATTTT
>few|TRBV6-6|.|TRBJ1-1
CASSRYTGNTEAFF
TGTGCCAGCAGCCGCTATACAGGGAACACTGAAGCTTTCTTT
>once|TRBV7-9|.|TRBJ2-4
CASSPGARNIQYF
TGTGCCAGCAGCCCGGGGGCAAGAAACATTCAGTACTTC
>once|TRBV2|.|TRBJ2-4
CASRKGMAKNIQYF
TGTGCCAGCAGAAAAGGGATGGCCAAAAACATTCAGTACTTC
>.|TRBV7-3|.|TRBJ1-1
CASSSGSEAFF
TGTGCCAGCAGCTCGGGGTCCGAAGCTTTCTTT
>.|TRBV5-1|TRBD2|TRBJ2-1
CASSPLGLAGEVYEQFF
TGCGCCAGCAGCCCCCTGGGACTAGCGGGAGAAGTCTATGAGCAGTTCTTC
>.|TRBV7-7|.|TRBJ2-1
CASSLGPSPGNEQFF
TGTGCTAGCAGCTTGGGTCCTTCTCCTGGCAATGAGCAGTTCTTC
>.|TRBV6-1|.|TRBJ1-1
CASSEGQNTEAFF
TGTGCCAGCAGTGAGGGGCAGAACACTGAAGCTTTCTTT
>few|TRBV2|.|TRBJ1-5
CASSVGRGGQPQHF
TGTGCCAGCAGTGTGGGAAGGGGCGGACAGCCCCAGCATTTT
>.|TRBV6-5|.|TRBJ1-6
CASSYAALGDSPLHF
TGTGCCAGCAGTTACGCTGCCCTAGGGGATTCACCCCTCCACTTT
>.|TRBV5-4|.|TRBJ1-1
CASSLGYRQSMNTEAFF
TGTGCCAGCAGCTTGGGTTACAGACAATCCATGAACACTGAAGCTTTCTTT
>.|TRBV27|TRBD2|TRBJ2-7
CASSSLAGPLEQYF
TGTGCCAGCAGTTCACTAGCGGGCCCCCTCGAGCAGTACTTC
>.|TRBV7-9|.|TRBJ2-1
CASTQSAFGGRGLDNEQFF
TGTGCCAGCACCCAGTCGGCTTTCGGGGGAAGGGGTTTGGACAATGAGCAGTTCTTC
>.|TRBV2|TRBD1|TRBJ1-1
CASRLPFGQGLNTEAFF
TGTGCCAGCAGACTCCCCTTTGGACAGGGCCTGAACACTGAAGCTTTCTTT
>.|TRBV29-1|TRBD2|TRBJ2-2
CSVESGLATNTGELFF
TGCAGCGTTGAGAGTGGACTAGCGACGAACACCGGGGAGCTGTTTTTT
>.|TRBV6-1|TRBD1|TRBJ1-5
CASITTGTADRPQHF
TGTGCCAGCATCACCACGGGGACAGCGGACCGGCCCCAGCATTTT
>.|TRBV7-9|.|TRBJ2-2
CASSLEVGGELFF
TGTGCCAGCAGCTTAGAAGTGGGCGGGGAGCTGTTTTTT
>.|TRBV7-8|.|TRBJ1-3
CASSFGGTVSSGNTIYF
TGTGCCAGCAGCTTCGGGGGGACGGTCAGCTCTGGAAACACCATATATTTT
>.|TRBV18|.|TRBJ2-7
CASSPGGYEQYF
TGTGCCAGCTCACCAGGGGGGTACGAGCAGTACTTC
>.|TRBV6-6|TRBD2|TRBJ2-2
CASSLLAGDLSGELFF
TGTGCCAGCAGCCTCCTAGCGGGAGATTTATCCGGGGAGCTGTTTTTT
>.|TRBV9|TRBD2|TRBJ2-1
CASSPKFSGSSYNEQFF
TGTGCCAGCAGCCCAAAATTCAGCGGGAGTTCCTACAATGAGCAGTTCTTC
>.|TRBV11-2|.|TRBJ1-1
CASSLALHTEAFF
TGTGCCAGCAGCTTAGCCCTGCACACTGAAGCTTTCTTT
>.|TRBV5-1|.|TRBJ2-7
CASRDDSHEQYF
TGCGCCAGCAGGGACGACAGCCACGAGCAGTACTTC
>.|TRBV7-2|.|TRBJ2-3
CASSLPPLDTQYF
TGTGCCAGCAGCTTACCCCCCTTAGATACGCAGTATTTT
>.|TRBV10-3|.|TRBJ2-5
CAIRDNARTQYF
TGTGCCATCAGGGACAACGCCCGGACCCAGTACTTC
>.|TRBV4-1|.|TRBJ1-2
CASSHPTGNLNYGYTF
TGCGCCAGCAGCCACCCGACAGGAAACCTTAACTATGGCTACACCTTC
>.|TRBV29-1|.|TRBJ2-1
CSVEDPAGTPPYNEQFF
TGCAGCGTTGAAGATCCCGCCGGGACTCCACCCTACAATGAGCAGTTCTTC
>.|TRBV7-3|.|TRBJ2-1
CASSLTLALSSYNEQFF
TGTGCCAGCAGCTTAACGTTAGCCCTGAGCTCCTACAATGAGCAGTTCTTC
>.|TRBV5-4|.|TRBJ2-7
CASSVGQGNEQYF
TGTGCCAGCAGCGTTGGTCAGGGAAACGAGCAGTACTTC
>.|TRBV18|.|TRBJ2-5
CASSPRGSWEVTEETQYF
TGTGCCAGCTCACCACGGGGGTCCTGGGAGGTGACGGAAGAGACCCAGTACTTC
>.|TRBV6-8|TRBD1|TRBJ1-1
CASSQRMTGFGWNTEAFF
TGTGCCAGCAGTCAGAGAATGACAGGGTTTGGATGGAACACTGAAGCTTTCTTT